A single T cell receptor (beta chain) is shown here with its context. This sample was included in a study of long-term antiretroviral therapy in people with HIV. Study background: The 2015 recommendation for immediate ART came about a decade after the earliest samples.

Looked up from germline, CDR1 is SNHLY and CDR2 is FYNNEI. This CDR3 region has 16 residues. J was trimmed by 0 bases and V by 3 bases; bases with no gene match: 6. Samples were assayed with immunoSEQ v3.0 at survey level. The target of sequencing was about 40,000-55,000 T-cell genomes per sample. Assay: immunoSEQ multiplex PCR; the TCRdb copy retains only in-frame clones and omits some. The data hold around 18,000 clones, with about nine tenths observed a single time. The sequenced sample was unsorted PBMCs, obtained 3 years after starting antiretroviral therapy. The chain couples TRBV2 to TRBJ2-3, with 7 bases aligning to TRBD1. This sequence originates from a man aged 50 or older with HIV. DNA for the CDR3: TGTGCCAGCAGTGAGACACAGGGGCCGAGCACAGATACGCAGTATTTT. Translation gives CASSETQGPSTDTQYF.